This entry features one T cell receptor (beta chain) sequence. In its sample, this clonotype was seen many times. Its antigen is unknown. Per-base qualities were not stored, and no clone one base away is much larger. The germline V gene yields SGHDT for CDR1 and YYEEEE for CDR2. Including the terminal cysteine and phenylalanine, the CDR3 comprises 16 residues. Here the CDR3 DNA is all that survives: 48 bases in frame from base 1. V lost 2 bases and J lost 4 bases; the stretch between them is 18 bases long. In light of the paper, this sample's time point label describes: approximately 40 days after influenza vaccine administration. The library was generated by RT-PCR. The sequencer listed for this sample is Illumina HiSeq 2500. TCRdb's own reprocessing of the public reads used fastp at Q25 and MiXCR and kept productive beta chains. Merged by CDR3 protein, the rows form single entries marked with the most common genes and DNA. Here the sample has about half a million distinct CDR3 sequences; about 10% occur a single time. The biggest ten clones account for roughly 12% of the sample.

The data were taken from a study of response to subunit inactivated influenza vaccine (dated by TCRdb to the late 2010s). Background for the entire study: The study used deep quantitative T cell receptor repertoire profiling to track responses to a trivalent subunit inactivated influenza vaccine.

Study-level results and caveats: The authors suggested that each seasonal influenza vaccination may recruit only a limited number of new T cells.

The material was PBMCs from blood, obtained around seven weeks after vaccination. The TCR comes from a man in his fifties who received an inactivated influenza vaccine. Donor details come from another sample of the same person, matched by shared clones. The V and J segments used are TRBV5-6 and TRBJ2-5; no D gene is confidently identified. The nucleotide sequence reads as follows: TGTGCCAGCAGCTTAATCCTCCCAGGTGGCCCAGAGACCCAGTACTTC. It is translated as CASSLILPGGPETQYF.